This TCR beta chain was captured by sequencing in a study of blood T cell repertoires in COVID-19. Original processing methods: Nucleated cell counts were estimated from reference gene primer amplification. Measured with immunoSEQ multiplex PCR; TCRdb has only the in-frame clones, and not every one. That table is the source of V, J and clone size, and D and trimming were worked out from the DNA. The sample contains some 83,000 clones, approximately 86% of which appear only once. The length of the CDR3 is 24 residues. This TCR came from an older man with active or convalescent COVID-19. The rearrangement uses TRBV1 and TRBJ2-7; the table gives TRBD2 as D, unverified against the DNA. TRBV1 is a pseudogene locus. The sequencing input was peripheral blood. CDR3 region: CTSSGNQAELGTSGRKTMPYEQYV. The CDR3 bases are TGCACCAGCAGCGGAAACCAGGCGGAACTCGGGACTAGCGGGAGGAAAACTATGCCCTACGAGCAGTACGTC.